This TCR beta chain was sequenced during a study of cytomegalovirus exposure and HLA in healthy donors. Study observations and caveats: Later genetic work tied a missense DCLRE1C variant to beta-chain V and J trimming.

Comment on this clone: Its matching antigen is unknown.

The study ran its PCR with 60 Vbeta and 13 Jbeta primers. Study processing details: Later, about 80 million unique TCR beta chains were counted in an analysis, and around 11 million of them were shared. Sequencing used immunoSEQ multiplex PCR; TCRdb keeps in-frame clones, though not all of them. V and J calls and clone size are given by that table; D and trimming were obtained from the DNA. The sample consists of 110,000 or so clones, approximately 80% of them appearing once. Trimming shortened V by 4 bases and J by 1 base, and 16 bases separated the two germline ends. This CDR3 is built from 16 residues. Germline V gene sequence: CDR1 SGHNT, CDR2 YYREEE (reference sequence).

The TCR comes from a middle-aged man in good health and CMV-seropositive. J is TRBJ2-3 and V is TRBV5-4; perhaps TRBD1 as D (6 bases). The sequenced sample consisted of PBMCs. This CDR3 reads CASSPLQGGGTDTQYF. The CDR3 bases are TGTGCCAGCAGCCCGCTACAGGGTGGGGGCACAGATACGCAGTATTTT.